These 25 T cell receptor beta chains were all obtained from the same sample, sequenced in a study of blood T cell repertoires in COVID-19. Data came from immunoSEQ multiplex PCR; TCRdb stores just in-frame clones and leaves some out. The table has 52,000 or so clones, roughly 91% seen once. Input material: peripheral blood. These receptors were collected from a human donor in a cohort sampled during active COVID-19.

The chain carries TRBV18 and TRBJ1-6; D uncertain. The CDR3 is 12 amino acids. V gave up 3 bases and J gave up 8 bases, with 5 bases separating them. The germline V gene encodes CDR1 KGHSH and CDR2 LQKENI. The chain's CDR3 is CASSPGDSPLHF. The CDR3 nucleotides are TGTGCCAGCTCACCCGGGGATTCACCCCTCCACTTT.

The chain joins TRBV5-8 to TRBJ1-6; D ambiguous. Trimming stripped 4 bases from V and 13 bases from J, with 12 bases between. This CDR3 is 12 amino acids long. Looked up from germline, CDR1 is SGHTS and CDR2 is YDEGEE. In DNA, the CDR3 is TGTGCCAGCAGCCGGATTGCGGCCCCCCTCCACTTT. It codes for CASSRIAAPLHF.

CDR3 sequence (DNA): TGTGCCAGCAGTCACCTACGGGACACCGATTACGAGCAGTACTTC. Amino acid sequence: CASSHLRDTDYEQYF. The genes are TRBV27 and TRBJ2-7; D is possibly TRBD1 (6 bases). V lost 5 bases, J lost 4 bases, and 18 bases lay in between. The CDR3 has 15 residues. CDR1 MNHEY and CDR2 SMNVEV come from the germline V gene (reference sequence).

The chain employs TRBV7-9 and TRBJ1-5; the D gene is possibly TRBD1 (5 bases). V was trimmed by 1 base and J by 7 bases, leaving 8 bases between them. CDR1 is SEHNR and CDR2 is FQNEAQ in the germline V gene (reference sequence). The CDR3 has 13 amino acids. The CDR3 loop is CASSLEGRQPQHF. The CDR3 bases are TGTGCCAGCAGCTTAGAGGGGAGGCAGCCCCAGCATTTT.

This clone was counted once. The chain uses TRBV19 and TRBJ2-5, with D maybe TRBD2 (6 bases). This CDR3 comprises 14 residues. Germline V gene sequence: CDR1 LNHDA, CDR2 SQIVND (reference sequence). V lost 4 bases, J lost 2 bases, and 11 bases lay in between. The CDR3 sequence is CASSTEGYQETQYF. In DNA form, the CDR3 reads TGTGCCAGTAGTACGGAGGGCTATCAAGAGACCCAGTACTTC.

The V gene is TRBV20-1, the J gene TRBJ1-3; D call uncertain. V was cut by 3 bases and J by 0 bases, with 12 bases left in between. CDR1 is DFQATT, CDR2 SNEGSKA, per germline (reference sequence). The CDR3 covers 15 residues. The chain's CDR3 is CSASWCLSSGNTIYF. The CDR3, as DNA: TGCAGTGCTAGTTGGTGCCTGAGCTCTGGAAACACCATATATTTT.

CDR3: CASSGQRSSGANVLTF. The CDR3 DNA reads as TGTGCCAGCAGTGGACAGAGAAGCTCTGGGGCCAACGTCCTGACTTTC. The chain uses TRBV2 and TRBJ2-6, with D tentatively TRBD1 (5 bases). This CDR3 is built from 16 residues. V was shortened by 4 bases and J by 0 bases, with 10 bases between the two germline ends. CDR1 and CDR2 from the germline V gene are SNHLY and FYNNEI.

The CDR3 DNA follows: TGCGCCAGCAGCCAGCGGGAGTTCAGTGAGCAGTTCTTC. Translation gives CASSQREFSEQFF. The V call is TRBV5-1, the J call TRBJ2-1; 8 positions agree with TRBD2. J lost 9 bases, V lost 4 bases, and 6 bases had no gene match. CDR1 is SGHRS and CDR2 is YFSETQ in the germline V gene. This CDR3 has 13 amino acids.

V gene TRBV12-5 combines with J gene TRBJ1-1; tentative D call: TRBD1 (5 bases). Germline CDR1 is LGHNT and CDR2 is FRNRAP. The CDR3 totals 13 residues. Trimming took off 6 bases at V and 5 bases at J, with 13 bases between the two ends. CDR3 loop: CASGAPGLTEAFF. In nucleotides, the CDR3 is TGTGCTAGTGGCGCTCCAGGGCTAACTGAAGCTTTCTTT.

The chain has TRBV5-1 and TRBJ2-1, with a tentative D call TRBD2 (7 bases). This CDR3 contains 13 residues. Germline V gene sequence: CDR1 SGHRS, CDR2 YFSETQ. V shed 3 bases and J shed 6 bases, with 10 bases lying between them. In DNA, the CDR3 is TGCGCCAGCAGCTGGGAGGGGGTCAATGAGCAGTTCTTC. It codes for CASSWEGVNEQFF.

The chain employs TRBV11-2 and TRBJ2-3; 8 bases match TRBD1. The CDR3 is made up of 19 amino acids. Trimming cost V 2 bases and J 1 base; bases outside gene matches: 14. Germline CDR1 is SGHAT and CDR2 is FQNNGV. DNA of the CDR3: TGTGCCAGCAGCTTAATATCCCAGGGGGCATCGTTTGGCACAGATACGCAGTATTTT. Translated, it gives CASSLISQGASFGTDTQYF.

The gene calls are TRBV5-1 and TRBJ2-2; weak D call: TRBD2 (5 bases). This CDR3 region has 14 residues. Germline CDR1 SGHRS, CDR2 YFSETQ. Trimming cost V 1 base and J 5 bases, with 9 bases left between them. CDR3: CASSLLTSTGELFF. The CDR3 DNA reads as TGCGCCAGCAGCTTGTTAACTAGTACCGGGGAGCTGTTTTTT.

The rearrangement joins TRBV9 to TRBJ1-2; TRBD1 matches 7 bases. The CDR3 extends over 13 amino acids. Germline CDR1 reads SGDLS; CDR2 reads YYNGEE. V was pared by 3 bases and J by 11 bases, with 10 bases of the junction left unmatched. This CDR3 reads CASSDRTGGRYTF. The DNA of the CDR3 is TGTGCCAGCAGCGACAGGACAGGCGGGAGGTACACCTTC.

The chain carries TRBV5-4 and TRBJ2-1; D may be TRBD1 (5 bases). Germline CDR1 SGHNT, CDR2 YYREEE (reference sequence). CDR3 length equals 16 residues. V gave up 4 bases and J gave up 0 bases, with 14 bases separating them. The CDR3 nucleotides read TGTGCCAGCAGCCCCCCGACAGCTAGCTCCTACAATGAGCAGTTCTTC. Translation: CASSPPTASSYNEQFF.

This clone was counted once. The CDR3 DNA reads TGTGCCACCAGCAGGGCCCAGCGGCAGGGGGGCAATCAGCCCCAGCATTTT. Translating gives CATSRAQRQGGNQPQHF. The chain uses TRBV15 and TRBJ1-5, with 7 bases identical to TRBD1. Germline V gene data show CDR1 as LNHNV and CDR2 as YYDKDF (reference sequence). CDR3 length: 17 residues. V lost 3 bases, J lost 2 bases, and 10 bases stayed unmatched.

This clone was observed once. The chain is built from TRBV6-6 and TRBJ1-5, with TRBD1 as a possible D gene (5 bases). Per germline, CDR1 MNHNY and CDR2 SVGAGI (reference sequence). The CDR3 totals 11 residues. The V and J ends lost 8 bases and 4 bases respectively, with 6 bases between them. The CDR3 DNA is TGTGCCAGCGGGGCAAATCAGCCCCAGCATTTT. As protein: CASGANQPQHF.

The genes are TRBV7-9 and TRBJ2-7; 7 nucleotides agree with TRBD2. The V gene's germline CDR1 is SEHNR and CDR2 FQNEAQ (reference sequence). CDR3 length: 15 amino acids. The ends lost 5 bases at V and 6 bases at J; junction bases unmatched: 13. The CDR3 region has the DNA TGTGCCAGCAGCCCCGATGGACTAGGTTTGGCCGAGCAGTACTTC. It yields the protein CASSPDGLGLAEQYF.

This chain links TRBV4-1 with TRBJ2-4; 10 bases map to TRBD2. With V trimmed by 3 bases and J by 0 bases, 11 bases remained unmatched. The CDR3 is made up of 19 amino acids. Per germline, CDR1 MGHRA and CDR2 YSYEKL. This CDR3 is CASSHPNQREGLAKNIQYF. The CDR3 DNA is TGCGCCAGCAGCCATCCCAATCAGCGGGAGGGTTTAGCCAAAAACATTCAGTACTTC.

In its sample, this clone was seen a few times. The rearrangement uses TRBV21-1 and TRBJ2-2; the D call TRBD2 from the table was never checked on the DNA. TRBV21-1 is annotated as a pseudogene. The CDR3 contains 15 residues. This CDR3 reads CASSNREGGAGELFF. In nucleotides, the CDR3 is TGTGCCAGCAGCAACCGGGAGGGAGGAGCCGGGGAGCTGTTTTTT.

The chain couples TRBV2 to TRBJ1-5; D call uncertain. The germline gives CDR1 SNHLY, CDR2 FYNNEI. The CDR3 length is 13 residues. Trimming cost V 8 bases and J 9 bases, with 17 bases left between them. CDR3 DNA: TGTGCCAGCTCTCCGCACGTCGAGTGGCCCCAGCATTTT. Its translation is CASSPHVEWPQHF.

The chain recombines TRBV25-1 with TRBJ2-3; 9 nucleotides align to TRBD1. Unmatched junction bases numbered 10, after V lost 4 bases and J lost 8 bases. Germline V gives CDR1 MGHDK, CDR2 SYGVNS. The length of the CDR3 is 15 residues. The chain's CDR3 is CASSGTGAAMGTQYF. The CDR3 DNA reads TGTGCCAGCAGTGGGACAGGGGCCGCCATGGGTACGCAGTATTTT.

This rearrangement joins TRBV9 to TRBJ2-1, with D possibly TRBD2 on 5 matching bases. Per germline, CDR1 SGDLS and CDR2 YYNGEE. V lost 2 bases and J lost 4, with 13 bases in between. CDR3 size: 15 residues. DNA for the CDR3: TGTGCCAGCAGCGTGGGGAGCCGGGGATACAATGAGCAGTTCTTC. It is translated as CASSVGSRGYNEQFF.

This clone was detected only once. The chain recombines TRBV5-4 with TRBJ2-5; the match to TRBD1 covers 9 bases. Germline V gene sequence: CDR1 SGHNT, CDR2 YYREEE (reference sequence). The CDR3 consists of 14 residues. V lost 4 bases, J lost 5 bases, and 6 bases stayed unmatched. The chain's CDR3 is CASSTGTGMETQYF. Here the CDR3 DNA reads TGTGCCAGCAGCACCGGGACAGGGATGGAGACCCAGTACTTC. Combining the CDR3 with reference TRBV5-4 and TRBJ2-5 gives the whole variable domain ETGVTQSPTHLIKTRGQQVTLRCSSQSGHNTVSWYQQALGQGPQFIFQYYREEENGRGNFPPRFSGLQFPNYSSELNVNALELDDSALYLCASSTGTGMETQYFGPGTRLLVL.

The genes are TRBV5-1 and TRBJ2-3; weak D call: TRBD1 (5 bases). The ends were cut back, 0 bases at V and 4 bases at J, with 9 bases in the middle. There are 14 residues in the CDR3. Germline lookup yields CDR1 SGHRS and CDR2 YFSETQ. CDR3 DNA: TGCGCCAGCAGCTTGGCAAGGGGTGCAGATACGCAGTATTTT. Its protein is CASSLARGADTQYF.

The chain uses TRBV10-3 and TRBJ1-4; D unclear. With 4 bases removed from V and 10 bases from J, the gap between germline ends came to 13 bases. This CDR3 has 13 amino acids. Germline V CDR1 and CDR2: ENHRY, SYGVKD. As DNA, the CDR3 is TGTGCCATCAGTGCTGCGGGCCGGGGAAAACTGTTTTTT. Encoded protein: CAISAAGRGKLFF.